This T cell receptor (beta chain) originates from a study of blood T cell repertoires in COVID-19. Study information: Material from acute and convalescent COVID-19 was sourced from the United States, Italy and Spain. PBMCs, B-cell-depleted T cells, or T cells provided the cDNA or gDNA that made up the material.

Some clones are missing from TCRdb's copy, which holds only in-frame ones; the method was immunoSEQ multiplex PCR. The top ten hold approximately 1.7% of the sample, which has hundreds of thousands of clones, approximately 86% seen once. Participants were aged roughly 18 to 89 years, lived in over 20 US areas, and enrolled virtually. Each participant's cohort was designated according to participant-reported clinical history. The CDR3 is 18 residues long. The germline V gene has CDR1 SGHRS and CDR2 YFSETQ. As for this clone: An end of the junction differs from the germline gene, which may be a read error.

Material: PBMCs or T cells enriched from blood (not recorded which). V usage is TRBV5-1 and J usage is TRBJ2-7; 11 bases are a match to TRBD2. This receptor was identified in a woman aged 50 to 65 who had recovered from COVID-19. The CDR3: CASSLGSGTSGRLRRVNF. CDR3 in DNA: TGCGCCAGCAGCTTGGGGTCCGGGACTAGCGGCAGACTACGTCGGGTGAACTTC.